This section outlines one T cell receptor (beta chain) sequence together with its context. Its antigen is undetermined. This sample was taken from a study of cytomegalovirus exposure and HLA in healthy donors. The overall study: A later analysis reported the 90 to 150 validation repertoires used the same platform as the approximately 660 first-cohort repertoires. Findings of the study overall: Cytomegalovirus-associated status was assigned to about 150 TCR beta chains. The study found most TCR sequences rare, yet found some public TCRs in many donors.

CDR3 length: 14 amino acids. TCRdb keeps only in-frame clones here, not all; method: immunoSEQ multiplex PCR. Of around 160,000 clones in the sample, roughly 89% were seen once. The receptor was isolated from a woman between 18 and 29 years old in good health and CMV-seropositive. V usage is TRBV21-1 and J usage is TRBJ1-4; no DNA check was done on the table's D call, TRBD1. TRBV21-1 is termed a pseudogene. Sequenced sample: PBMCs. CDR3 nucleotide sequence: TGTGCCAGCAGCATGGACAGGGAAAATGAAAAACTGTTTTTT. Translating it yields CASSMDRENEKLFF.